This section outlines one T cell receptor (beta chain) sequence together with its context. Antigen unknown. The CDR3 is 15 amino acids. The germline V and J ends were trimmed by 2 bases and 6 bases, with 14 bases remaining between them. Germline assignment: CDR1 MGHRA and CDR2 YSYEKL. The data belong to a study of T cell repertoires in cytomegalovirus infection. Each CDR3 protein is one row after TCRdb ran MiXCR on the reads. Of 750,000 to 950,000 distinct CDR3 sequences in the sample, roughly 28% were seen once. The clonotype originates from a human donor in good health (CMV status not recorded). Some clones in this sample may be carry-over from other donors' samples. The source material was cultured CD8+ T cells from PBMCs, sampled from culture after CMV antigen stimulation. This chain uses TRBV4-1 with TRBJ1-5; perhaps TRBD1 as D (6 bases). CDR3 amino acids: CASSQLPGRGQPQHF. The CDR3 DNA is TGCGCCAGCAGCCAACTTCCCGGCAGGGGTCAGCCCCAGCATTTT.